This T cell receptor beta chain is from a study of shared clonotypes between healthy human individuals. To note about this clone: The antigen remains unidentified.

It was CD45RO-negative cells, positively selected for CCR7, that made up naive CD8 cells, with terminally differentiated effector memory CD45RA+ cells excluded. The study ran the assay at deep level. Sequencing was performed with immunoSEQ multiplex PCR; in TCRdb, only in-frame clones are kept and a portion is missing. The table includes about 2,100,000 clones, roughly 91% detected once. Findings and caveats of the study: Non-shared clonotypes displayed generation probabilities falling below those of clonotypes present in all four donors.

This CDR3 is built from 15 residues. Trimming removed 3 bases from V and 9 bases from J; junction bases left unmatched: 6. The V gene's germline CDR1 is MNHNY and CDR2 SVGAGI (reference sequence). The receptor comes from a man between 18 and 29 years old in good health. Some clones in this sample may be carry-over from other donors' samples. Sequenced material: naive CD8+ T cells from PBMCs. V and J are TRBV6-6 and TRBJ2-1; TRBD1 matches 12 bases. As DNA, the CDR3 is TGTGCCAGCAGTTATAGGGGACAGGGGGCGAGTGAGCAGTTCTTC. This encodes CASSYRGQGASEQFF.